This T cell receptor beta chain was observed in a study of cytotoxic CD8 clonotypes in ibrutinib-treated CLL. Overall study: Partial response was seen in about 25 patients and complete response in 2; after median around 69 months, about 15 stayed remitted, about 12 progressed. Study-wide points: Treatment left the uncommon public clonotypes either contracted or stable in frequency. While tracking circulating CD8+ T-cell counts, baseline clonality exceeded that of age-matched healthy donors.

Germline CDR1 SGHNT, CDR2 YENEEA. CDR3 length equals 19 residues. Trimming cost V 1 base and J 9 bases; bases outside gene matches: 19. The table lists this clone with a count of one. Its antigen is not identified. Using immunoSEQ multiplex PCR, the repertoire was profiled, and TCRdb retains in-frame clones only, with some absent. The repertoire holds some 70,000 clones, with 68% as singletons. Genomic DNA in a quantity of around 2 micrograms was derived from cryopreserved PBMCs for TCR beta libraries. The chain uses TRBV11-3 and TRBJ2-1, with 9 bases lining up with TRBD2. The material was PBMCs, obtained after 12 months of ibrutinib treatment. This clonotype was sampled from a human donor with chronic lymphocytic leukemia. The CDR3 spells CASSLVSGGGTSLPCEQFF. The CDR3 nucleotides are TGTGCCAGCAGCTTAGTATCCGGAGGCGGGACTAGCCTCCCTTGTGAGCAGTTCTTC.